Listed below are T cell receptor beta chains from one sample, sequenced in a study of cytomegalovirus exposure and HLA in healthy donors. This table comes from immunoSEQ multiplex PCR, and its TCRdb copy is limited to in-frame clones, with some not included. This specimen shows 70,000 or so clones; the ten leading clones hold 4% to 6%. The specimen sequenced was PBMCs. The receptors originated from a man aged 40-49 years in good health and CMV-seronegative. Both conserved end residues are part of each CDR3. Fields, in order: J gene, V gene, D gene, CDR3 protein, CDR3 DNA. The D gene is left open where the match is weak.

TRBJ1-2,TRBV28,-,CASSLTGLGGYTF,TGTGCCAGCAGCCTTACAGGGTTAGGGGGCTACACCTTC
TRBJ2-1,TRBV7-2,TRBD2,CASSDLRTSGAAFF,TGTGCCAGCAGCGACCTCCGGACTAGCGGGGCTGCGTTCTTC
TRBJ2-5,TRBV6-5,TRBD2,CASSVTSAQETQYF,TGTGCCAGCAGTGTAACTAGCGCACAAGAGACCCAGTACTTC
TRBJ2-7,TRBV10-3,-,CAISERGLDYEQYF,TGTGCCATCAGTGAGCGAGGGTTAGACTACGAGCAGTACTTC
TRBJ2-7,TRBV5-4,-,CASSWETLPLGEQYF,TGTGCCAGCAGCTGGGAGACGCTCCCCTTGGGGGAGCAGTACTTC
TRBJ2-7,TRBV4-1,TRBD1,CASSQDGTEPSYEQYF,TGCGCCAGCAGCCAAGACGGGACAGAACCCTCCTACGAGCAGTACTTC
TRBJ1-2,TRBV6-5,TRBD1,CASRPSGQQGDGYTF,TGTGCCAGCAGACCCTCGGGACAGCAGGGGGATGGCTACACCTTC
TRBJ2-1,TRBV10-2,-,CASSDLASSYNEQFF,TGCGCCAGCAGTGATCTAGCCAGCTCCTACAATGAGCAGTTCTTC
TRBJ1-2,TRBV4-1,-,CASSQVPPGNGYTF,TGCGCCAGCAGCCAAGTACCCCCAGGAAATGGCTACACCTTC
TRBJ1-6,TRBV6-1,TRBD1,CASSGSGQGPSPLHF,TGTGCCAGCAGTGGCTCGGGACAGGGTCCTTCACCCCTCCACTTT
TRBJ2-1,TRBV5-8,TRBD2,CASSWASGGAYNEQFF,TGTGCCAGCAGCTGGGCTAGCGGGGGGGCCTACAATGAGCAGTTCTTC
TRBJ2-7,TRBV19,TRBD2,CATGTTGSYEQYF,TGTGCCACTGGGACTACGGGCTCCTACGAGCAGTACTTC
TRBJ1-5,TRBV28,-,CASSLGGRPNQPQHF,TGTGCCAGCAGTTTAGGGGGCAGGCCAAATCAGCCCCAGCATTTT
TRBJ1-2,TRBV19,-,CASSDRDYYGYTF,TGTGCCAGTAGTGACCGGGACTACTATGGCTACACCTTC
TRBJ1-4,TRBV30,-,CAWSLSGGTNEKLFF,TGTGCCTGGAGTCTATCGGGGGGGACTAATGAAAAACTGTTTTTT
TRBJ2-1,TRBV18,TRBD1,CASSRDRGKNNEQFF,TGTGCCAGCTCACGAGACAGGGGAAAGAACAATGAGCAGTTCTTC
TRBJ1-2,TRBV7-2,TRBD1,CASSSRTGGYGYTF,TGTGCCAGCAGCTCGAGGACAGGGGGCTATGGCTACACCTTC
TRBJ1-2,TRBV7-2,TRBD1,CASIKWGQDYGYTF,TGTGCCAGCATCAAATGGGGACAGGACTATGGCTACACCTTC
TRBJ1-2,TRBV30,-,CAWSVPDWNYGYTF,TGTGCCTGGAGTGTGCCAGATTGGAACTATGGCTACACCTTC
TRBJ1-2,TRBV4-3,-,CASSQDIPGNYGYTF,TGCGCCAGCAGCCAAGATATCCCGGGAAACTATGGCTACACCTTC
TRBJ2-2,TRBV7-6,TRBD2,CASSSRGGGTGELFF,TGTGCCAGCAGCTCCCGGGGGGGCGGCACCGGGGAGCTGTTTTTT
TRBJ2-3,TRBV4-2,-,CASSQAVGDTDTQYF,TGTGCCAGCAGCCAAGCTGTAGGGGACACAGATACGCAGTATTTT
TRBJ2-5,TRBV7-9,-,CASERVGREQYF,TGTGCCAGCGAAAGGGTGGGTCGGGAGCAGTACTTC
TRBJ2-7,TRBV5-5,-,CASSLAHYEQYF,TGTGCCAGCAGCTTGGCCCACTACGAGCAGTACTTC
TRBJ2-7,TRBV4-1,-,CASSLRQAVTYEQYF,TGCGCCAGCAGCCTCCGCCAGGCCGTAACCTACGAGCAGTACTTC
TRBJ2-3,TRBV19,-,CASSTPGGQGDTQYF,TGTGCCAGTAGTACCCCGGGGGGCCAGGGAGATACGCAGTATTTT